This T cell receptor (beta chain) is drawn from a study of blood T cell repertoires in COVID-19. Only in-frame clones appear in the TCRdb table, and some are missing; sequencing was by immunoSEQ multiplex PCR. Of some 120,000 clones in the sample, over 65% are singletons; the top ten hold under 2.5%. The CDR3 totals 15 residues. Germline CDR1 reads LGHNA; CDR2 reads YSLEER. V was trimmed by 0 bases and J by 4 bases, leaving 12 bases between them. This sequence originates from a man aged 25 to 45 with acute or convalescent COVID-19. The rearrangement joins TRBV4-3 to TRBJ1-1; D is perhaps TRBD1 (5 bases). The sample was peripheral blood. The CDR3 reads CASSQDSGDGTEAFF. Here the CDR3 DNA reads TGCGCCAGCAGCCAAGATTCGGGGGACGGCACTGAAGCTTTCTTT.